The entry below gives a single T cell receptor beta chain sequence along with its context. The table came from immunoSEQ multiplex PCR; TCRdb's copy has only in-frame clones and leaves some out. The data contain about 340,000 clones, 91% of them singletons. These data originate in a study of blood T cell repertoires in COVID-19. The CDR3 length is 15 residues. The germline gives CDR1 SGHTA, CDR2 FQGNSA. Trimming removed 5 bases from V and 7 bases from J; junction bases left unmatched: 7. The sequence came from a woman younger than 35 who had recovered from COVID-19. The rearrangement uses TRBV7-2 and TRBJ1-5; TRBD1 aligns across 11 bases. Sequencing used peripheral blood. In DNA form, the CDR3 reads TGTGCCAGCAGCCTCAGGACAGGGGGCCGGCAGCCCCAGCATTTT. It codes for CASSLRTGGRQPQHF.